This T cell receptor (beta chain) was recovered during a study of CD8 T cells in Susac syndrome. Random hexamers were used to reverse transcribe the RNA input (roughly 0.5 to 1 ug). TCRdb fed the immunoSEQ multiplex PCR reads into MiXCR, producing one record per CDR3 protein. The profile shows over 140,000 distinct CDR3 sequences, 85% to 95% of them singletons. Per germline, CDR1 LGHNA and CDR2 YSLEER. The CDR3 is made up of 13 amino acids. Trimming at V came to 0 bases and at J to 13 bases, leaving 7 bases not matched to a gene. The J gene is TRBJ1-2, the V gene TRBV4-3; the match to TRBD1 covers 8 bases. This TCR came from a human donor with Susac syndrome. Sequencing was carried out using CD4+ T cells from PBMCs. The CDR3 is CASSQDRGQGCTF. CDR3 bases: TGCGCCAGCAGCCAAGATCGTGGACAGGGATGCACCTTC.